The present T cell receptor (beta chain) was sequenced within a study of T-cell memory formation after mild COVID-19. TCRdb analysed the 5' RACE reads with MiXCR anew, one entry per CDR3 protein. This table holds about 320,000 distinct CDR3 sequences, around an eighth found once. This clonotype was seen just once. The CDR3 consists of 13 residues. Germline V CDR1 and CDR2: SGHTA, FQGNSA. Unmatched junction bases numbered 6, after V lost 1 base and J lost 11 bases. Sequenced sample: PBMCs or a T cell subset sorted from them (not recorded which). The sequence was collected from a man between 18 and 29 years old who had mild COVID-19 (a few samples of this study predate the infection). Cell type and time point are not known. The V gene is TRBV7-2, the J gene TRBJ2-3, with 7 bases fitting TRBD2. The CDR3 sequence is CASSLEAGRMQYF. The CDR3 nucleotides read TGTGCCAGCAGCTTAGAAGCGGGGCGCATGCAGTATTTT. The entire variable domain, with the rest obtained from reference TRBV7-2 and TRBJ2-3, is as follows: GAGVSQSPSNKVTEKGKDVELRCDPISGHTALYWYRQSLGQGLEFLIYFQGNSAPDKSGLPSDRFSAERTGGSVSTLTIQRTQQEDSAVYLCASSLEAGRMQYFGPGTRLTVL.